The rows below give T cell receptor beta chains drawn from one sample of a study of T cells in Graves' hyperthyroidism and ophthalmopathy. TCRdb processed the multiplex PCR reads anew with MiXCR; each CDR3 protein has one entry. The sample lists 600,000 to 650,000 distinct CDR3 sequences; around 15% were seen once. The sample taken for sequencing was blood. These receptors were collected from a woman in her twenties or thirties with Graves' hyperthyroidism. Both conserved end residues are part of each CDR3. Fields, in order: D gene, V gene, clone size, J gene, CDR3 DNA, CDR3 protein. D genes are given only for firm matches. Only some rows state a clone size, as once, few, many or a class for expanded clones.

D gene: TRBD2; V gene: TRBV5-1; clone size: many; J gene: TRBJ2-1; CDR3 DNA: TGCGCCAGCAGCTTCGCGGGAGATGGTAATGAGCAGTTCTTC; CDR3 protein: CASSFAGDGNEQFF
D gene: .; V gene: TRBV20-1; clone size: many; J gene: TRBJ1-4; CDR3 DNA: TGCAGTGCTAGGGGAGGCCGGGACCATGAAAAACTGTTTTTT; CDR3 protein: CSARGGRDHEKLFF
D gene: TRBD2; V gene: TRBV30; clone size: many; J gene: TRBJ2-7; CDR3 DNA: TGTGCCTGGAGTACCCTAGCGGGATCCTACGAGCAGTACTTC; CDR3 protein: CAWSTLAGSYEQYF
D gene: TRBD2; V gene: TRBV5-1; clone size: many; J gene: TRBJ2-7; CDR3 DNA: TGCGCCAGCAGCCCCCGGGCTAGCGGGATTATTTACGAGCAGTACTTC; CDR3 protein: CASSPRASGIIYEQYF
D gene: TRBD2; V gene: TRBV6-1; clone size: .; J gene: TRBJ2-2; CDR3 DNA: TGTGCCAGCAGCCCCGGGCTAGCGGGCAGCGGGGGGCTGTTTTTT; CDR3 protein: CASSPGLAGSGGLFF
D gene: .; V gene: TRBV20-1; clone size: .; J gene: TRBJ2-5; CDR3 DNA: TGCAGTGCTAGAGCCCGGAGGGAGGTTGAGGAGACCCAGTACTTC; CDR3 protein: CSARARREVEETQYF
D gene: .; V gene: TRBV5-1; clone size: .; J gene: TRBJ2-1; CDR3 DNA: TGCGCCAGCAGCTTGGATTCTCTAGTCGGTGAGCAGTTCTTC; CDR3 protein: CASSLDSLVGEQFF
D gene: .; V gene: TRBV27; clone size: .; J gene: TRBJ1-1; CDR3 DNA: TGTGCCAGCAGTTTATCGGGCGGGGGTGGCACTGAAGCTTTCTTT; CDR3 protein: CASSLSGGGGTEAFF
D gene: .; V gene: TRBV28; clone size: many; J gene: TRBJ1-2; CDR3 DNA: TGTGCCAGCAGTTCCCGAGAGGGTGTGCAGAAGATACAAGCTAACTATGGCTACACCTTC; CDR3 protein: CASSSREGVQKIQANYGYTF
D gene: .; V gene: TRBV6-2/TRBV6-3; clone size: .; J gene: TRBJ1-2; CDR3 DNA: TGTGCCAGCAGTTACTCCGGCGGGGGTTCCTATGGCTACACCTTC; CDR3 protein: CASSYSGGGSYGYTF
D gene: TRBD2; V gene: TRBV28; clone size: few; J gene: TRBJ2-2; CDR3 DNA: TGTGCCAGCTCCCTACTAGCGGGAGGGGACACCGGGGAGCTGTTTTTT; CDR3 protein: CASSLLAGGDTGELFF
D gene: .; V gene: TRBV6-1; clone size: many; J gene: TRBJ2-7; CDR3 DNA: TGTGCCAGCAGTGAACTCTTGGGCAGGGTGGACGAGCAGTACTTC; CDR3 protein: CASSELLGRVDEQYF
D gene: .; V gene: TRBV6-1; clone size: .; J gene: TRBJ2-1; CDR3 DNA: TGTGCCAGCAGGGAACCGGGACCTTCGCAGTTCTTC; CDR3 protein: CASREPGPSQFF
D gene: TRBD2; V gene: TRBV6-6; clone size: .; J gene: TRBJ2-3; CDR3 DNA: TGTGCCAGCAGTTACTCTCGGGACTACACAGATACGCAGTATTTT; CDR3 protein: CASSYSRDYTDTQYF
D gene: .; V gene: TRBV30; clone size: few; J gene: TRBJ2-1; CDR3 DNA: TGTGCCTGGAGGTGGGGCTCCCCCAATTACAATGAGCAGTTCTTC; CDR3 protein: CAWRWGSPNYNEQFF
D gene: .; V gene: TRBV6-2/TRBV6-3; clone size: few; J gene: TRBJ2-2; CDR3 DNA: TGTGCCAGCAGTTACGGTCTTGAAGCAGGGAGGACCGGGGAGCTGTTTTTT; CDR3 protein: CASSYGLEAGRTGELFF
D gene: TRBD2; V gene: TRBV28; clone size: .; J gene: TRBJ2-3; CDR3 DNA: TGTGCCAGCTCGACCGGGGACTACCACGCAGATACGCAGTATTTC; CDR3 protein: CASSTGDYHADTQYF
D gene: .; V gene: TRBV11-2; clone size: .; J gene: TRBJ2-2; CDR3 DNA: TGTGCCAGCAGCTTAGTTACCCAGACTACCGGGGAGCTGTTTTTT; CDR3 protein: CASSLVTQTTGELFF
D gene: .; V gene: TRBV7-9; clone size: many; J gene: TRBJ2-1; CDR3 DNA: TGTGCCAGCAGTCCATATAAAACGGGTGAGCAGTTCTTC; CDR3 protein: CASSPYKTGEQFF
D gene: .; V gene: TRBV6-1; clone size: few; J gene: TRBJ2-2; CDR3 DNA: TGTGCCAGCAGTGAAAGTCCCGTCGGCGTAGCCGGCACCGGGGAGCTGTTTTTT; CDR3 protein: CASSESPVGVAGTGELFF
D gene: TRBD2; V gene: TRBV20-1; clone size: .; J gene: TRBJ2-1; CDR3 DNA: TGCAGTGCTAGTATCGGCGGGAGCCAAAGCAATGAGCAGTTCTTC; CDR3 protein: CSASIGGSQSNEQFF
D gene: TRBD2; V gene: TRBV6-5; clone size: many; J gene: TRBJ2-7; CDR3 DNA: TGTGCCAGCAGTTACGCACTAGCGGGAGGGCCCACCTACGAGCAGTACTTC; CDR3 protein: CASSYALAGGPTYEQYF
D gene: TRBD1; V gene: TRBV7-9; clone size: .; J gene: TRBJ2-6; CDR3 DNA: TGTGCCAGCAGTCCGGGACAGATGCTCTCTGGGGCCAACGTCCTGACTTTC; CDR3 protein: CASSPGQMLSGANVLTF
D gene: TRBD1; V gene: TRBV18; clone size: .; J gene: TRBJ2-5; CDR3 DNA: TGTGCCAGCTCACCCCGAACGGACAGGGAGAAACAGTACTTC; CDR3 protein: CASSPRTDREKQYF
D gene: .; V gene: TRBV20-1; clone size: many; J gene: TRBJ2-3; CDR3 DNA: TGCAGTGCGCCGAAAGGGCGCACAGATACGCAGTATTTT; CDR3 protein: CSAPKGRTDTQYF
D gene: .; V gene: TRBV6-1; clone size: many; J gene: TRBJ1-5; CDR3 DNA: TGTGCCAGCAGTGAAAGCACCGTTGACAATCAGCCCCAGCATTTT; CDR3 protein: CASSESTVDNQPQHF
D gene: .; V gene: TRBV5-1; clone size: many; J gene: TRBJ2-1; CDR3 DNA: TGCGCCAGCAGCATCCGGGACGGCTACAATGAGCAGTTCTTC; CDR3 protein: CASSIRDGYNEQFF
D gene: TRBD1; V gene: TRBV29-1; clone size: few; J gene: TRBJ2-2; CDR3 DNA: TGCAGCGTTCGAGGGGGCCCCGGGGAGCTGTTTTTT; CDR3 protein: CSVRGGPGELFF
D gene: TRBD1; V gene: TRBV5-1; clone size: many; J gene: TRBJ1-1; CDR3 DNA: TGCGCCAGCAGCATAGGGACAGGGAGCGACACTGAAGCTTTCTTT; CDR3 protein: CASSIGTGSDTEAFF
D gene: .; V gene: TRBV7-2; clone size: many; J gene: TRBJ2-7; CDR3 DNA: TGTGCCAGCAGCCCTGACATTTACGAGCAGTACTTC; CDR3 protein: CASSPDIYEQYF
D gene: TRBD1; V gene: TRBV29-1; clone size: many; J gene: TRBJ2-3; CDR3 DNA: TGCAGCGTTGACGACAGGGGGTCAGCAGATACGCAGTATTTT; CDR3 protein: CSVDDRGSADTQYF
D gene: .; V gene: TRBV28; clone size: many; J gene: TRBJ2-3; CDR3 DNA: TGTGCCAGCAGTTTTGGACAGTCGGATACGCAGTATTTT; CDR3 protein: CASSFGQSDTQYF
D gene: .; V gene: TRBV6-1; clone size: many; J gene: TRBJ1-1; CDR3 DNA: TGTGCCAGCAAACAGGGAATCGGGGCTTTCTTT; CDR3 protein: CASKQGIGAFF
D gene: .; V gene: TRBV7-8; clone size: many; J gene: TRBJ1-2; CDR3 DNA: TGTGCCAGCAGCTTGGGCAGGGAGAACTATGGCTACACCTTC; CDR3 protein: CASSLGRENYGYTF
D gene: .; V gene: TRBV4-1; clone size: .; J gene: TRBJ1-2; CDR3 DNA: TGCGCCAGCAGCCAAGTGTTCCCAGGGGAGGGCTATGGCTACACCTTC; CDR3 protein: CASSQVFPGEGYGYTF
D gene: .; V gene: TRBV7-9; clone size: .; J gene: TRBJ2-2; CDR3 DNA: TGTGCCAGCCGCGCAACTGCAGGATTTAACACCGGGGAGCTGTTTTTT; CDR3 protein: CASRATAGFNTGELFF
D gene: .; V gene: TRBV6-1; clone size: .; J gene: TRBJ1-6; CDR3 DNA: TGTGCCAGCAGCGACTATTCACCCCTCCACTTT; CDR3 protein: CASSDYSPLHF
D gene: TRBD1; V gene: TRBV7-8; clone size: few; J gene: TRBJ1-5; CDR3 DNA: TGTGCCAGCAGCTTATTCGTCAGACAGGGGCCCCTGGCTCAGCCCCAGCATTTT; CDR3 protein: CASSLFVRQGPLAQPQHF
D gene: TRBD1; V gene: TRBV28; clone size: .; J gene: TRBJ2-3; CDR3 DNA: TGTGCCAGCAGTTTTGTCGGGACAGGGAGGAATACGCAGTATTTT; CDR3 protein: CASSFVGTGRNTQYF
D gene: TRBD2; V gene: TRBV12-3/TRBV12-4; clone size: many; J gene: TRBJ2-7; CDR3 DNA: TGTGCCAGCAGTTTTCTAGCGGGATTAGACGAGCAGTACTTC; CDR3 protein: CASSFLAGLDEQYF
D gene: .; V gene: TRBV20-1; clone size: many; J gene: TRBJ2-3; CDR3 DNA: TGCAGTGCTACAGGGAACCCAGATACGCAGTATTTT; CDR3 protein: CSATGNPDTQYF
D gene: .; V gene: TRBV7-3; clone size: .; J gene: TRBJ1-6; CDR3 DNA: TGTGCCAGCAGCCTCCACTCGACAGGAAATTCACCCCTCCACTTT; CDR3 protein: CASSLHSTGNSPLHF
D gene: TRBD1; V gene: TRBV12-3/TRBV12-4; clone size: many; J gene: TRBJ1-1; CDR3 DNA: TGTGCCAGCACCCGTCAGACAGGGGCGAGCACTGAAGCTTTCTTT; CDR3 protein: CASTRQTGASTEAFF
D gene: .; V gene: TRBV3-1; clone size: .; J gene: TRBJ1-1; CDR3 DNA: TGTGCCAGCAGCCGTATAGACTTGAACACTGAAGCTTTCTTT; CDR3 protein: CASSRIDLNTEAFF
D gene: .; V gene: TRBV20-1; clone size: few; J gene: TRBJ2-3; CDR3 DNA: TGCAGTGCTAGAGATCAGGAACTAGCAGCTGATACGCAGTATTTT; CDR3 protein: CSARDQELAADTQYF
D gene: TRBD2; V gene: TRBV7-2; clone size: once; J gene: TRBJ2-2; CDR3 DNA: TGTGCCAGCAGCTTACTAGCGGGAATGGTATCCGGGGAGCTGTTTTTT; CDR3 protein: CASSLLAGMVSGELFF
D gene: TRBD2; V gene: TRBV6-5; clone size: many; J gene: TRBJ2-7; CDR3 DNA: TGTGCCAGCAGTTACTCGGACGCGGGAGGGCCCCACGAGCAGTACTTC; CDR3 protein: CASSYSDAGGPHEQYF